Listed below are T cell receptor beta chains from one sample, sequenced in a study of blood T cell repertoires in COVID-19. The data were produced by immunoSEQ multiplex PCR, yet TCRdb's version contains in-frame clones alone and is incomplete. The sample carries roughly 56,000 clones, around 81% recorded once. The sequenced sample consisted of peripheral blood. The receptor source for this set is a man between 65 and 80 years old with acute or convalescent COVID-19. Both conserved end residues are part of each CDR3. The D gene is left open where the match is weak. Clone size is shown for a subset of rows, as once, few, many or a class of expanded clone.

v_call	j_call	clone_size	d_call	cdr3_aa	cdr3_nt
TRBV6-5	TRBJ2-4	few	TRBD1	CASSHRGLTKNIQYF	TGTGCCAGCAGCCACAGGGGCCTTACCAAAAACATTCAGTACTTC
TRBV19	TRBJ2-3	NA	NA	CASSKARADTQYF	TGTGCCAGTAGTAAAGCGAGAGCAGATACGCAGTATTTT
TRBV2	TRBJ2-1	NA	NA	CASSGLSTGNEQFF	TGTGCCAGCAGTGGATTATCCACGGGGAATGAGCAGTTCTTC
TRBV19	TRBJ1-2	NA	NA	CASGVRYYGYTF	TGTGCCAGCGGTGTGAGGTACTATGGCTACACCTTC
TRBV7-3	TRBJ2-1	NA	NA	CASSLGREQFF	TGTGCCAGCAGCTTAGGGAGGGAGCAGTTCTTC
TRBV27	TRBJ2-1	NA	NA	CASSTNRYEQFF	TGTGCCAGCAGCACGAACCGGTATGAGCAGTTCTTC
TRBV27	TRBJ1-1	few	TRBD1	CASSPTGGNTEAFF	TGTGCCAGCAGTCCGACAGGGGGGAACACTGAAGCTTTCTTT
TRBV14	TRBJ2-5	NA	NA	CASSQDWQQETQYF	TGTGCCAGCAGCCAAGATTGGCAGCAAGAGACCCAGTACTTC
TRBV6-1	TRBJ2-7	NA	NA	CASSEEGGWAYEQYF	TGTGCCAGCAGTGAAGAAGGAGGGTGGGCCTACGAGCAGTACTTC
TRBV7-9	TRBJ2-7	NA	NA	CAIALEYEQYF	TGTGCCATAGCCCTAGAGTACGAGCAGTACTTC
TRBV11-3	TRBJ2-5	NA	NA	CASSLGAGGFQETQYF	TGTGCCAGCAGCTTAGGAGCGGGCGGGTTCCAAGAGACCCAGTACTTC
TRBV19	TRBJ2-1	NA	NA	CASRSSYNEQFF	TGTGCCAGTAGGAGCTCCTACAATGAGCAGTTCTTC
TRBV18	TRBJ2-7	NA	TRBD1	CASSPMPGTGVGEQYF	TGTGCCAGCTCACCAATGCCCGGGACAGGGGTAGGCGAGCAGTACTTC
TRBV6-5	TRBJ2-3	NA	TRBD2	CASSYGGGPDTQYF	TGTGCCAGCAGTTATGGCGGGGGGCCAGATACGCAGTATTTT
TRBV19	TRBJ2-1	NA	TRBD1	CASSPPNRGNEQFF	TGTGCCAGTAGTCCCCCGAACAGGGGCAATGAGCAGTTCTTC
TRBV5-1	TRBJ2-7	NA	TRBD1	CASSLATMTGGVEQYF	TGCGCCAGCAGCTTGGCTACAATGACAGGGGGAGTAGAGCAGTACTTC
TRBV27	TRBJ1-2	medium-sized	NA	CASSVGFDYGYTF	TGTGCCAGCAGTGTCGGGTTTGACTATGGCTACACCTTC
TRBV6-5	TRBJ1-4	NA	TRBD1	CASSNRGIDEKLFF	TGTGCCAGCAGCAACAGGGGAATTGATGAAAAACTGTTTTTT
TRBV6-1	TRBJ1-6	NA	NA	CASSERQGRDSPLHF	TGTGCCAGCAGTGAAAGGCAGGGTCGGGATTCACCCCTCCACTTT
TRBV4-1	TRBJ1-4	few	NA	CASSQDAAGNEKLFF	TGCGCCAGCAGCCAAGATGCGGCAGGGAATGAAAAACTGTTTTTT
TRBV5-6	TRBJ1-2	NA	NA	CASTLGGGKNYGYTF	TGTGCCAGCACCCTGGGGGGGGGAAAGAACTATGGCTACACCTTC
TRBV5-5	TRBJ2-1	NA	TRBD2	CASSPGGLYNEQFF	TGTGCCAGCAGCCCGGGGGGTCTATACAATGAGCAGTTCTTC
TRBV6-5	TRBJ1-3	NA	NA	CASSRDNGSGNTIYF	TGTGCCAGCAGTCGGGACAATGGCTCTGGAAACACCATATATTTT
TRBV18	TRBJ1-1	NA	TRBD1	CASSRDRIYTEAFF	TGTGCCAGCTCACGGGACAGGATCTACACTGAAGCTTTCTTT
TRBV4-2	TRBJ2-5	NA	TRBD2	CASSQGSSAGGPAYQETQYF	TGTGCCAGCAGCCAAGGGAGTTCAGCGGGGGGGCCGGCGTACCAAGAGACCCAGTACTTC
TRBV7-2	TRBJ2-7	NA	NA	CASSTSFLSSYEQYF	TGTGCCAGCAGCACAAGTTTCCTCAGCTCCTACGAGCAGTACTTC
TRBV5-1	TRBJ2-2	NA	TRBD1	CASTRAGGNTGELFF	TGCGCCAGTACCCGGGCAGGGGGGAACACCGGGGAGCTGTTTTTT
TRBV6-5	TRBJ1-5	once	NA	CASIQGQYSNQPQHF	TGTGCCAGCATCCAAGGACAGTATAGCAATCAGCCCCAGCATTTT
TRBV7-9	TRBJ1-2	NA	NA	CASSRGATGYGYTF	TGTGCCAGCAGCCGTGGGGCGACTGGCTATGGCTACACCTTC
TRBV5-1	TRBJ1-3	NA	TRBD1	CASSLVGQGTSGNTIYF	TGCGCCAGCAGCTTGGTCGGACAGGGGACCTCTGGAAACACCATATATTTT
TRBV11-3	TRBJ2-5	NA	TRBD1	CASSLGQGVETQYF	TGTGCCAGCAGCCTGGGACAGGGGGTGGAGACCCAGTACTTC
TRBV19	TRBJ2-3	NA	NA	CASKQPERDTQYF	TGTGCCAGTAAACAGCCTGAAAGAGATACGCAGTATTTT
TRBV5-1	TRBJ2-3	NA	TRBD2	CASSSVISGGFTDTQYF	TGCGCCAGCAGCTCGGTGATTAGCGGGGGGTTCACAGATACGCAGTATTTT
TRBV5-1	TRBJ2-1	NA	NA	CASRGEAAQFF	TGCGCCAGCAGGGGGGAGGCTGCCCAGTTCTTC
TRBV7-8	TRBJ2-1	once	TRBD1	CASSLRDRDSYNEQFF	TGTGCCAGCAGCTTACGGGACAGGGACTCCTACAATGAGCAGTTCTTC
TRBV5-1	TRBJ2-7	NA	TRBD1	CASSLGGENEQYF	TGCGCCAGCAGCTTAGGGGGCGAAAACGAGCAGTACTTC
TRBV4-1	TRBJ2-1	NA	TRBD2	CASSLMGLANSYNEQFF	TGCGCCAGCAGCCTTATGGGACTAGCGAACTCCTACAATGAGCAGTTCTTC
TRBV5-1	TRBJ2-3	NA	NA	CASSLVSRTDTQYF	TGCGCCAGCAGCTTGGTCTCTCGCACAGATACGCAGTATTTT
TRBV19	TRBJ1-2	few	NA	CASSIIQGLLEGYTF	TGTGCCAGTAGTATAATCCAGGGATTGTTAGAAGGCTACACCTTC
TRBV5-1	TRBJ2-7	NA	TRBD1	CASSLGTGGYEQYF	TGCGCCAGCAGCTTGGGGACAGGGGGATACGAGCAGTACTTC
TRBV5-6	TRBJ1-2	NA	NA	CASSPRGGGGYTF	TGTGCCAGCAGCCCCCGTGGGGGGGGCGGCTACACCTTC
TRBV3-1/TRBV3-2	TRBJ2-3	NA	NA	CASSPGGASTDTQYF	TGTGCCAGCAGCCCTGGAGGCGCTAGCACAGATACGCAGTATTTT
TRBV9	TRBJ2-1	NA	TRBD1	CASSATGVGNEQFF	TGTGCCAGCAGCGCCACAGGGGTGGGCAATGAGCAGTTCTTC
TRBV3-1/TRBV3-2	TRBJ2-3	few	NA	CASSQERPGVWTDTQYF	TGTGCCAGCAGCCAAGAGCGTCCGGGGGTGTGGACAGATACGCAGTATTTT
TRBV12-5	TRBJ2-3	NA	TRBD1	CASGFGLRDSDSSTDTQYF	TGTGCTAGTGGTTTTGGTTTACGGGACAGTGATTCTAGCACAGATACGCAGTATTTT
TRBV13	TRBJ2-1	NA	TRBD1	CASSPWTGGLGNEQFF	TGTGCCAGCAGCCCATGGACAGGGGGCCTCGGGAATGAGCAGTTCTTC
TRBV5-1	TRBJ2-1	NA	TRBD2	CASSFTSGESEQFF	TGCGCCAGCAGCTTTACTAGCGGGGAAAGTGAGCAGTTCTTC
TRBV5-1	TRBJ2-5	NA	TRBD1	CASSLGDRGRETQYF	TGCGCCAGCAGCTTGGGCGACAGGGGGAGGGAGACCCAGTACTTC
TRBV18	TRBJ1-1	NA	NA	CASSGPDNTEAFF	TGTGCCAGCTCAGGGCCAGACAACACTGAAGCTTTCTTT
TRBV29-1	TRBJ2-1	once	TRBD2	CSVTSGGIIYEQFF	TGCAGCGTTACTAGCGGGGGAATTATCTATGAGCAGTTCTTC
TRBV29-1	TRBJ1-4	NA	TRBD1	CSVEVQGAGREKLFF	TGCAGCGTTGAAGTTCAGGGGGCCGGGAGGGAAAAACTGTTTTTT
TRBV2	TRBJ2-1	NA	NA	CANDIRGSYNEQFF	TGTGCCAACGATATAAGGGGCTCCTACAATGAGCAGTTCTTC
TRBV5-4	TRBJ1-1	few	NA	CASSSGGWTEAFF	TGTGCCAGCAGCTCGGGGGGGTGGACTGAAGCTTTCTTT
TRBV19	TRBJ1-1	NA	NA	CASSPFDTDEAFF	TGTGCCAGTAGTCCCTTTGACACCGATGAAGCTTTCTTT
TRBV29-1	TRBJ1-5	NA	NA	CSVVEQSNQPQHF	TGCAGCGTTGTTGAACAGAGCAATCAGCCCCAGCATTTT
TRBV5-1	TRBJ2-1	NA	NA	CASSFFPLAGASHNEQFF	TGCGCCAGCAGCTTTTTTCCCCTGGCAGGGGCTTCGCACAATGAGCAGTTCTTC
TRBV28	TRBJ2-4	NA	NA	CASIDSVAKNIQYF	TGTGCCAGCATCGACAGCGTGGCCAAAAACATTCAGTACTTC
TRBV15	TRBJ2-1	NA	TRBD2	CATSRRTSGYNEQFF	TGTGCCACCAGCAGAAGAACTAGCGGTTACAATGAGCAGTTCTTC
TRBV29-1	TRBJ2-1	NA	TRBD2	CSVASGGRHEQFF	TGCAGCGTTGCCAGCGGGGGGCGTCATGAGCAGTTCTTC